This T cell receptor beta chain was obtained from a study of T cell responses to AZD1222 COVID-19 vaccine. Profiling relied on immunoSEQ multiplex PCR, and the TCRdb table lists in-frame clones only, not all of them. The sample carries under 150,000 clones, 80% to 90% recorded once. CDR3 size: 15 residues. Germline lookup yields CDR1 SGHNT and CDR2 YYREEE (reference sequence). The V and J ends lost 0 bases and 3 bases, in that order; junction bases with no gene match: 6. The sequence was obtained from an adult in good health. The specimen was peripheral blood, collected on day 0 of MenACWY control vaccination. The chain carries TRBV5-4 and TRBJ2-7, with 7 bases identical to TRBD2. In nucleotides, the CDR3 is TGTGCCAGCAGCTTGGGCGGGAGTGGTATCTACGAGCAGTACTTC. Its protein product is CASSLGGSGIYEQYF.